The next 10 T cell receptor beta chains were all read from a single sample in a study of T cell responses to AZD1222 COVID-19 vaccine. Sequenced by immunoSEQ multiplex PCR; TCRdb stores in-frame clones only, minus some. The sample has about 140,000 clones, 80% to 95% seen once; the top ten hold roughly 5.1%. Sequenced material: peripheral blood, taken on day 0 of AZD1222 vaccination. These receptors came from an adult in good health.

Only one count was recorded for this clone. V and J are TRBV19 and TRBJ2-7; 9 bases are shared with TRBD2. CDR3 length equals 17 residues. V shed 6 bases, J shed 4 bases, and the junction held 16 bases outside the gene matches. CDR1 is LNHDA, CDR2 SQIVND, per germline (reference sequence). CDR3 residues: CASSYSHSGSPPYEQYF. The CDR3 DNA follows: TGTGCCAGTAGCTACTCCCATAGCGGGAGTCCCCCTTACGAGCAGTACTTC.

V is TRBV9 and J is TRBJ2-1; D is perhaps TRBD1 (5 bases). Trimming took off 3 bases at V and 4 bases at J, with 8 bases between the two ends. CDR1 is SGDLS, CDR2 YYNGEE, per germline. CDR3 length: 13 amino acids. The CDR3 is CASSGQLYNEQFF. The CDR3 nucleotides are TGTGCCAGCAGCGGACAGCTTTACAATGAGCAGTTCTTC.

Here the CDR3 reads CASSLVGYEQYF. The CDR3 region has the DNA TGTGCCAGCAGCTTGGTAGGCTACGAGCAGTACTTC. The chain combines TRBV5-6 with TRBJ2-7; D not certain. With 0 bases removed from V and 3 bases from J, the gap between germline ends came to 4 bases. CDR3 length: 12 amino acids. Germline V CDR1 and CDR2: SGHDT, YYEEEE.

The rearrangement links TRBV5-1 to TRBJ2-7; D call uncertain. The ends were cut back, 2 bases at V and 1 base at J, with 7 bases in the middle. The CDR3 is made up of 13 amino acids. Germline CDR1 reads SGHRS; CDR2 reads YFSETQ. The CDR3 nucleotides read TGCGCCAGCAGCTTTCTACAATCCTACGAGCAGTACTTC. It yields the protein CASSFLQSYEQYF.

The chain uses TRBV11-1 and TRBJ1-2, with D uncertain. CDR3 length: 13 amino acids. CDR1 is SGHAT and CDR2 is FQDESV in the germline V gene (reference sequence). Trimming pared 4 bases from V and 6 bases from J, leaving 12 bases between. The CDR3 nucleotides are TGTGCCAGCAGCTCCCAGGATGGGGATGGCTACACCTTC. Translating gives CASSSQDGDGYTF.

The genes are TRBV28 and TRBJ2-1; TRBD2 agrees at 10 bases. Trimming took 6 bases from V and 11 from J; bases not matched to a gene: 16. Per the germline V gene, CDR1 is MDHEN and CDR2 is SYDVKM. The CDR3 has 16 amino acids. CDR3 amino acids: CASRTEGLAGVLKQFF. DNA for the CDR3: TGTGCCAGCAGAACCGAGGGGCTAGCGGGAGTGTTGAAGCAGTTCTTC.

The chain combines TRBV27 with TRBJ1-4; maybe TRBD1 (5 bases). The germline gives CDR1 MNHEY, CDR2 SMNVEV (reference sequence). V lost 7 bases to trimming and J lost 4 bases, with 19 bases between them. CDR3 length: 16 amino acids. The DNA for the CDR3 is TGTGCCAGCAAGCAGGGTAACCTCCCCCTTAATGAAAAACTGTTTTTT. Translating it yields CASKQGNLPLNEKLFF.

The chain joins TRBV27 to TRBJ1-2; tentative D call: TRBD1 (5 bases). The germline CDR1 and CDR2 sequences are MNHEY and SMNVEV (reference sequence). V lost 4 bases and J 5 bases, leaving 11 bases between the germline ends. This CDR3 is built from 13 residues. Here the CDR3 reads CASSSRQPYGYTF. Here the CDR3 DNA reads TGTGCCAGCAGTTCCAGACAGCCATATGGCTACACCTTC.

This clone was recorded once. This chain joins TRBV5-1 and TRBJ2-3; TRBD2 aligns across 7 bases. V was pared by 4 bases and J by 8 bases, with 10 bases of the junction left unmatched. The CDR3 runs 14 residues. Germline V gene sequence: CDR1 SGHRS, CDR2 YFSETQ. Here the CDR3 reads CASSPGTTSGTQYF. The CDR3 coding sequence is TGCGCCAGCAGCCCCGGGACTACCTCGGGTACGCAGTATTTT.

The V and J genes are TRBV27 and TRBJ1-2; D unresolved. The V and J ends lost 7 bases and 5 bases respectively, with 17 bases between them. Germline CDR1 is MNHEY and CDR2 is SMNVEV (reference sequence). There are 14 residues in the CDR3. CDR3 nucleotides: TGTGCCAGCAACCCGGGCGGAAATATTTATGGCTACACCTTC. Translated, it gives CASNPGGNIYGYTF.